This TCR beta chain was captured by sequencing in a study of blood T cell repertoires in COVID-19. Whole-study context: COVID-19 samples collected from the United States, Italy and Spain covered acute and convalescent phases. PBMCs, B-cell-depleted T cells, or T cells were the source of the cDNA or gDNA that made up the material.

Concerning this clone: Distinct nucleotide sequences in the sample also encode this CDR3.

Source study methods: Scientists estimated how many nucleated cells there were by amplifying reference gene primers. Sequencing used immunoSEQ multiplex PCR; TCRdb keeps in-frame clones, though not all of them. That table gives V, J and clone size, and the DNA gave D and trimming. The sample shows about 340,000 clones, about four fifths of them seen only once. Specimen: peripheral blood. This TCR came from a man aged 30-40 years with active or convalescent COVID-19.

This CDR3 is CASSQTLAGSSYEQYF. The CDR3 DNA reads as TGCGCCAGCAGCCAGACCCTAGCGGGGAGCTCCTACGAGCAGTACTTC. The chain carries TRBV4-3 and TRBJ2-7; TRBD2 aligns across 9 bases. Germline loops: CDR1 LGHNA, CDR2 YSLEER. V shed 3 bases and J 0 bases; nucleotides not matched to a gene: 6. This CDR3 region has 16 residues.